This TCR beta chain is drawn from a study of T cell responses to AZD1222 COVID-19 vaccine. Study overall: Both about-4-week and about-12-week second-dose recipients were combined. Findings of the study overall: Among vaccine-associated CD4 TCRs, coverage spanned spike, with dominance at 160-218 and 743-854.

Germline lookup yields CDR1 SEHNR and CDR2 FQNEAQ (reference sequence). Between the trimmed V and J ends, which lost 5 bases and 2 bases, there was a span of 7 bases. The CDR3 is made up of 13 amino acids. Here immunoSEQ multiplex PCR was the method, and the copy in TCRdb shows in-frame clones only, minus some. This sample carries about 96,000 clones, 85% to 90% of them seen once, and the ten largest clones take 20% to 30%. Points on this clone: Antigen: not known.

The V and J genes are TRBV7-9 and TRBJ1-3; D is undetermined. Specimen: peripheral blood, collected on day 0 of AZD1222 vaccination. This receptor was obtained from an adult in good health. The DNA for the CDR3 is TGTGCCAGCAGCCTACTTACTGGAAACACCATATATTTT. Translated: CASSLLTGNTIYF.